The 6 T cell receptor beta chains presented below share a single source sample, sequenced in a study of T cell repertoires in aging, cancer and after chemotherapy (dated 2019 in TCRdb). The sequencer was an Illumina MiSeq. Using a mixed TRB-A/B primer pool, multiplex touch-down PCR amplified rearranged TRB sequences covering the V, D and J segments. TCRdb reran the public reads through fastp at Q25 and MiXCR, keeping productive beta chains. Each CDR3 protein gets just one entry, which takes the most common genes and DNA from the rows behind it. The sample profile shows 2,500 to 3,500 distinct CDR3 sequences; roughly 30% of them were found once. The ten largest clonotypes hold around 3.7% of the sample. TCR beta rearrangements were amplified from genomic DNA extracted from peripheral blood rather than from sorted cells or RNA. Sequencing input: blood. Source of these receptors: a human donor with a solid tumor.

The chain couples TRBV19 to TRBJ2-7, with 11 bases matching TRBD2. The V and J ends lost 7 bases and 0 bases, in that order; junction bases with no gene match: 8. Germline CDR1 LNHDA, CDR2 SQIVND (reference sequence). There are 16 residues in the CDR3. The CDR3 here is CASKGTSGGSSYEQYF. For the CDR3, the DNA is TGTGCCAGTAAAGGGACTAGCGGAGGAAGCTCCTACGAGCAGTACTTC.

Comment on this clonotype: A much larger clonotype is one base distant, so this may be a read error. The chain links TRBV5-1 to TRBJ2-7; D is possibly TRBD1 or TRBD2 (5 bases each). CDR3 length: 15 residues. CDR1 and CDR2 from the germline V gene are SGHRS and YFSETQ. The CDR3 loop is CASSYPRQGDYEQYF. The DNA for the CDR3 is TGTGCCAGCAGTTACCCGAGGCAGGGAGACTACGAGCAGTACTTC.

This chain uses TRBV11-2 with TRBJ2-7, with a weak D call TRBD2 (5 bases). The V and J ends lost 4 bases and 4 bases respectively, with 20 bases between them. This CDR3 region has 16 residues. Per germline, CDR1 SGHAT and CDR2 FQNNGV. The CDR3 protein is CASSWRSSGSAYEQYF. The DNA for the CDR3 is TGTGCCAGCAGCTGGAGGTCATCGGGGAGTGCTTACGAGCAGTACTTC.

This clonotype was detected only a few times. CDR3 bases: TGTGCCAGCAGCTTTCGCGGGAAGGAATACGAGCAGTACTTC. Translating gives CASSFRGKEYEQYF. V is TRBV13 and J is TRBJ2-7; a weak D match, TRBD2 (6 bases). This CDR3 region has 14 residues. Germline V lookup: CDR1 PRHDT, CDR2 FYEKMQ (reference sequence). With 3 bases removed from V and 4 bases from J, the gap between germline ends came to 13 bases.

This clonotype is judged medium-sized. The rearrangement links TRBV29-1 to TRBJ1-1; tentative D call: TRBD1 (6 bases). This CDR3 comprises 12 residues. Germline-derived CDR1 and CDR2 are SQVTM and ANQGSEA. Trimming cost V 7 bases and J 5 bases, with 14 bases left between them. The DNA of the CDR3 is TGCAGCGCCTACAGGGTGGGAACTGAAGCTTTCTTT. Its translation: CSAYRVGTEAFF.

This clonotype is a singleton in its sample. A read error may explain this, as a much larger clone is one base away. The V and J genes are TRBV7-2 and TRBJ1-6; a weak D match, TRBD1 (5 bases). The CDR3 spans 13 residues. The germline gives CDR1 SGHTA, CDR2 FQGNSA. V gave up 3 bases and J gave up 14 bases, with 14 bases separating them. The DNA of the CDR3 is TGTGCCAGCAGCTTTTGGGGCGAATCATCCCTCCACTTT. Amino acids: CASSFWGESSLHF.